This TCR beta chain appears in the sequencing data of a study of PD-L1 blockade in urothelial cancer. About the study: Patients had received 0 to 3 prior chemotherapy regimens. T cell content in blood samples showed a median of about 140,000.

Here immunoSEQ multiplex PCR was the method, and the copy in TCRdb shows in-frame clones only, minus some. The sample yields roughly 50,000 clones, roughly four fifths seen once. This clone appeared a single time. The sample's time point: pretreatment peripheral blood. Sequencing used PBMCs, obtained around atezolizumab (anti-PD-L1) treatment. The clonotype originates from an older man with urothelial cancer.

The CDR3 loop reads CASSLVGTGLDEQYF. The CDR3 nucleotides read TGTGCCAGCAGCTTAGTCGGGACAGGGCTCGACGAGCAGTACTTC. V and J are TRBV7-2 and TRBJ2-7; 9 bases map to TRBD1. From germline, CDR1 is SGHTA and CDR2 FQGNSA. J was trimmed by 5 bases and V by 1 base; bases with no gene match: 6. The CDR3 contains 15 residues.